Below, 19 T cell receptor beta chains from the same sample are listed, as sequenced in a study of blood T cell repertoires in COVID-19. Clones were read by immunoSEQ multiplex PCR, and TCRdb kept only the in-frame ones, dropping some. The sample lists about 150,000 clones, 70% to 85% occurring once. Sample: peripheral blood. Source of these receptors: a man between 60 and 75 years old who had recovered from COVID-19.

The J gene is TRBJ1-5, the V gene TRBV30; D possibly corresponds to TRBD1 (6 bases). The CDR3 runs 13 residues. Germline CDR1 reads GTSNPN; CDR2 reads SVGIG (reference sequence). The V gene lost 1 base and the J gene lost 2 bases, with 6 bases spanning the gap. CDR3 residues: CAWSDRGNQPQHF. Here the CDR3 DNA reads TGTGCCTGGAGTGACAGGGGCAATCAGCCCCAGCATTTT.

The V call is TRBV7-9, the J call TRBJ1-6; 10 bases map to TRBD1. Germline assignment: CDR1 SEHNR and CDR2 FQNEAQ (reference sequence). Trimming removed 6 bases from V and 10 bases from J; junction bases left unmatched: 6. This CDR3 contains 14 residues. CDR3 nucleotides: TGTGCCAGCAGGGAAGGACAGGGGGAATCACCCCTCCACTTT. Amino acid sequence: CASREGQGESPLHF.

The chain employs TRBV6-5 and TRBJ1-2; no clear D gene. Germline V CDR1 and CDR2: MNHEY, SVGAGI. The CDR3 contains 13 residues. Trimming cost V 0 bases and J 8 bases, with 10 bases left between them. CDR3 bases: TGTGCCAGCAGTTACTCCCGGGAGAGGGGCTACACCTTC. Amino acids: CASSYSRERGYTF.

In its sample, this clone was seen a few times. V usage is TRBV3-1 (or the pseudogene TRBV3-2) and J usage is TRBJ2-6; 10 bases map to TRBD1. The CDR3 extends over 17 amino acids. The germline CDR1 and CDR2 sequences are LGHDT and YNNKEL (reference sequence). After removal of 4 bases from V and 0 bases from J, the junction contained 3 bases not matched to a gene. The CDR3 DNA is TGTGCCAGCAGCCCCAGGACAGGGGGCTCTGGGGCCAACGTCCTGACTTTC. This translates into CASSPRTGGSGANVLTF.

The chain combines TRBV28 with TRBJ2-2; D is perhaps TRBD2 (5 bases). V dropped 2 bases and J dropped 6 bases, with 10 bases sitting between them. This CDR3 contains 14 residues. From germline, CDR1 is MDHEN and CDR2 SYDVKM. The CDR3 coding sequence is TGTGCCAGCAGTTTAACGGGGTTCGCCGGGGAGCTGTTTTTT. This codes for CASSLTGFAGELFF.

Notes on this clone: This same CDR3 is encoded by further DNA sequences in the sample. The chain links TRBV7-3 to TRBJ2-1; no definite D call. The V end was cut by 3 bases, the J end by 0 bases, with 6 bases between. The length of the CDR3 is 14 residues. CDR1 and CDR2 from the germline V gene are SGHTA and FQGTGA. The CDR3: CASSLTSSYNEQFF. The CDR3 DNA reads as TGTGCCAGCAGCTTGACAAGCTCCTACAATGAGCAGTTCTTC.

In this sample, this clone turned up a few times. This chain's CDR3 is CSVASQGAPTF. The CDR3 DNA sequence: TGCAGCGTAGCGTCACAGGGGGCGCCGACCTTC. The gene calls are TRBV29-1 and TRBJ1-2; 9 bases align to TRBD1. The trim removed 6 bases at V and 14 bases at J, leaving 10 bases unmatched. The CDR3 is 11 residues long. Germline loops: CDR1 SQVTM, CDR2 ANQGSEA. Variable domain in full (rest from reference TRBV29-1 and TRBJ1-2): SAVISQKPSRDICQRGTSLTIQCQVDSQVTMMFWYRQQPGQSLTLIATANQGSEATYESGFVIDKFPISRPNLTFSTLTVSNMSPEDSSIYLCSVASQGAPTFGSGTRLTVV.

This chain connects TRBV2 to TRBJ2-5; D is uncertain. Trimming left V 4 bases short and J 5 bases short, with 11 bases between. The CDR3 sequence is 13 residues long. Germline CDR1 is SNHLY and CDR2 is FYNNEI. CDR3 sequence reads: CASSGRVTETQYF. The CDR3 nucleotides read TGTGCCAGCAGTGGTCGGGTAACGGAGACCCAGTACTTC.

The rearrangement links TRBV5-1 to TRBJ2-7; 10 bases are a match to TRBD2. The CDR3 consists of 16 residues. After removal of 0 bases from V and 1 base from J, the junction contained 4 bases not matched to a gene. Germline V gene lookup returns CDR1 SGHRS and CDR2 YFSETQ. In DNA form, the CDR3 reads TGCGCCAGCAGCTTGGATTCTAGCGGGGGATCCTACGAGCAGTACTTC. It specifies CASSLDSSGGSYEQYF.

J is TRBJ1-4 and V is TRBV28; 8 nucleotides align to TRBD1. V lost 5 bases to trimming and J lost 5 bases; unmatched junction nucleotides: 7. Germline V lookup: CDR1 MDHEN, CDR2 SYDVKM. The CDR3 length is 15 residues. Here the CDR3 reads CASSTRQGHNEKLFF. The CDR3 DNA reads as TGTGCCAGCAGTACGAGACAGGGGCACAATGAAAAACTGTTTTTT.

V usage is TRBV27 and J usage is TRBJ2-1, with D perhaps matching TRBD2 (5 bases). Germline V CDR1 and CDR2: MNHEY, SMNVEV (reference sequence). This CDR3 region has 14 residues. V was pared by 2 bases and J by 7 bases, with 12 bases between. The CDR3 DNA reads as TGTGCCAGCAGTTTAGCGGCCCGGAGGAATGAGCAGTTCTTC. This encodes CASSLAARRNEQFF.

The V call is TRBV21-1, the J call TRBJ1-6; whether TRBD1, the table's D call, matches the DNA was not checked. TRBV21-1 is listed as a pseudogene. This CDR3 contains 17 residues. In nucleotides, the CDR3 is TGTGCCAGCAGCAAAGTGGACAGGGGGCCATCTAATTCACCCCTCCACTTT. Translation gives CASSKVDRGPSNSPLHF.

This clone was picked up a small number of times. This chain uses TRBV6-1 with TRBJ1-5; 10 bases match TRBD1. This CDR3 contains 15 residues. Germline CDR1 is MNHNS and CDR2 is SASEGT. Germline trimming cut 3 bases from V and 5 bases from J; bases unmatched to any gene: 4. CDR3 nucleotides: TGTGCCAGCAGTGATGTGACAGGGGGCTATCAGCCCCAGCATTTT. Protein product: CASSDVTGGYQPQHF.

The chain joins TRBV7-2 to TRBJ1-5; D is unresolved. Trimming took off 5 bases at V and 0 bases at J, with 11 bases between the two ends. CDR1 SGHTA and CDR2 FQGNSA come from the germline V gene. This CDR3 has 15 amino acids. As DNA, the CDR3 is TGTGCCAGCAGCCCCTGGGGAGTTAGCAATCAGCCCCAGCATTTT. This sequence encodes CASSPWGVSNQPQHF.

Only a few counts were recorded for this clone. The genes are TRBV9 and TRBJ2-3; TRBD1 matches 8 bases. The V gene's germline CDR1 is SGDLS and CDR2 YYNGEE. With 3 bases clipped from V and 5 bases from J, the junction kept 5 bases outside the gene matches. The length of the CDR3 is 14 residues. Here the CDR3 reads CASSEARGLDTQYF. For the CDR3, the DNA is TGTGCCAGCAGCGAAGCCAGGGGGCTAGATACGCAGTATTTT.

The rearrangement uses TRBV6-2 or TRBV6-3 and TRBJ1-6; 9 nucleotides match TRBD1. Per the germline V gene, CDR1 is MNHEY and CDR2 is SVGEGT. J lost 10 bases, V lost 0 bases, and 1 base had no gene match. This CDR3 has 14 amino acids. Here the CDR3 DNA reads TGTGCCAGCAGTTACTCCGGACAGGGGTCACCCCTCCACTTT. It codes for CASSYSGQGSPLHF.

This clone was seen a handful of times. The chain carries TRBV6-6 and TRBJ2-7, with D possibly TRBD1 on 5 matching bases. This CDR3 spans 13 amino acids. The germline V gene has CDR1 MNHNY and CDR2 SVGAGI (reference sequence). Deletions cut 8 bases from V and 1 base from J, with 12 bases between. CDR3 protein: CASAKQESYEQYF. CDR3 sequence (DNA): TGTGCCAGCGCTAAACAGGAATCCTACGAGCAGTACTTC.

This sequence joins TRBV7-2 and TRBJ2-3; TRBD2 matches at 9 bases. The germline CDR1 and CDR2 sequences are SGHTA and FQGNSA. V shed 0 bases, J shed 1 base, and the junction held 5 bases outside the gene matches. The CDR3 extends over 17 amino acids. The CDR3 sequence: CASSLAQAGGGTDTQYF. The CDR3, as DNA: TGTGCCAGCAGCTTAGCGCAGGCGGGGGGGGGCACAGATACGCAGTATTTT.

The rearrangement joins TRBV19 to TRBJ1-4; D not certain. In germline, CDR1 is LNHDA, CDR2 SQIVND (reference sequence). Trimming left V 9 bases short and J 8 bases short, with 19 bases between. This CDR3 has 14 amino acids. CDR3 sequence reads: CASKTGVTDEKLFF. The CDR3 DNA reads TGTGCCAGCAAAACCGGGGTCACTGACGAAAAACTGTTTTTT.